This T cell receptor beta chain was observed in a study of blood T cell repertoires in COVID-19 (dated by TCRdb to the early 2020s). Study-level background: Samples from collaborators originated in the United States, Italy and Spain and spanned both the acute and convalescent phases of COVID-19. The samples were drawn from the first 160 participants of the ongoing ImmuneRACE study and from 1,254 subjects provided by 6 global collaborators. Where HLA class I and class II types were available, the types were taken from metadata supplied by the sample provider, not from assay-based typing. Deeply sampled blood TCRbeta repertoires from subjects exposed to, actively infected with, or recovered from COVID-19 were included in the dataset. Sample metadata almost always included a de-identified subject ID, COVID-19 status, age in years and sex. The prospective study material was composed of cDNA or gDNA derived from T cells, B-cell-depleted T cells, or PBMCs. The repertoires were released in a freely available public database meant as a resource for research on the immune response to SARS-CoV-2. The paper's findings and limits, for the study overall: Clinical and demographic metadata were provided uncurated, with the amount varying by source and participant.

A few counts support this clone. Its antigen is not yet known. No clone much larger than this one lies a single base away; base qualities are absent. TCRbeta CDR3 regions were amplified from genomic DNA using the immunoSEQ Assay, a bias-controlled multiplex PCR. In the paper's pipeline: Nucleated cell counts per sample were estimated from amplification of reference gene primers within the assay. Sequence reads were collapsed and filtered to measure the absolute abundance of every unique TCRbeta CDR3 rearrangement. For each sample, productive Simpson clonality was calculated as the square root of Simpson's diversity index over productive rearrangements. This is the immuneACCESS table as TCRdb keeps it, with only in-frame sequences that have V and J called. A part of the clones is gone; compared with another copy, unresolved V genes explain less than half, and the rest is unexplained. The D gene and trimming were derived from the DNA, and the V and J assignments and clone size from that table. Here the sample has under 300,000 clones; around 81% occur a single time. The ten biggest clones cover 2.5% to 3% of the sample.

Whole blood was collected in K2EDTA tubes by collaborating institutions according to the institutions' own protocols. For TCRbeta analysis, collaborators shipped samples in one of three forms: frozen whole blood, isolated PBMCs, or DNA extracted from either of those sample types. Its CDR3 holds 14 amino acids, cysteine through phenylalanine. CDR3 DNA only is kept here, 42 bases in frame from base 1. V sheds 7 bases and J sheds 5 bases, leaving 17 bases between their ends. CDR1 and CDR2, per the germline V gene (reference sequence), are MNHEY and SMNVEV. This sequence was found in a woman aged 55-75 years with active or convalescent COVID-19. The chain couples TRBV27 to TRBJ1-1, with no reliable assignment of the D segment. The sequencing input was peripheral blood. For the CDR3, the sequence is CASIPGRSRTEAFF. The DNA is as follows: TGTGCCAGCATTCCGGGAAGATCAAGGACTGAAGCTTTCTTT.